Included here is one T cell receptor beta chain sequence, with context. Its antigen is still unknown. The record originates from a study of regulatory T cells in long-lasting Graves disease. In the study overall: Over 5 years on antithyroid drugs plus positive TSH receptor antibodies marked Graves' disease as persistent. Study results and caveats: TCR diversity was lower in persistent than newly diagnosed Graves' disease.

CDR3-region Arm-PCR and iRepertoire HTBI primers produced the TCR beta libraries. TCRdb itself ran the multiplex PCR reads through MiXCR, one entry per CDR3 protein. The sample carries over 650,000 distinct CDR3 sequences, about 30% recorded once. Indicated time point: persistent/refractory GD, antithyroid drugs over 5 years with positive TRAb. From PBMCs, RNA was extracted and then used to make the TCR library. The sequencing used peripheral blood mononuclear cells (PBMCs), collected when the disease was refractory, from a patient treated with antithyroid drugs. The receptor comes from a female donor with Graves disease.

The CDR3 sequence: CSARDLGAPNTEAFF. The DNA of the CDR3 is TGCAGTGCTAGAGATTTAGGAGCCCCGAACACTGAAGCTTTCTTT. This chain joins TRBV20-1 and TRBJ1-1, with D unclear. Germline V gene data show CDR1 as DFQATT and CDR2 as SNEGSKA (reference sequence). V was shortened by 0 bases and J by 1 base, with 12 bases between the two germline ends. CDR3 size: 15 residues.